The clone carrying this T cell receptor (beta chain) was seen a handful of times. TCRdb reprocessed the 5' RACE reads via MiXCR and lists one record per CDR3 protein. The data show around 480,000 distinct CDR3 sequences, roughly an eighth seen once. The data were obtained in a study of identical twins. Germline CDR1 is MRHNA and CDR2 is SNTAGT. Trimming removed 2 bases from V and 5 bases from J; junction bases left unmatched: 2. The CDR3 length is 15 residues. These data were also reused for a study on yellow fever vaccine responses in identical twins.

The specimen sequenced was CD4+ T cells sorted from blood. The chain combines TRBV6-4 with TRBJ2-2; 10 nucleotides agree with TRBD2. This clonotype originated in a woman aged 18-29 years in good health. CDR3 coding DNA: TGTGCCAGCAGTGACAAAGCGGGAGGGACCGGGGAGCTGTTTTTT. This gives the protein CASSDKAGGTGELFF.